This TCR beta chain was documented in a study of PD-L1 blockade in urothelial cancer. Study at large: In the patient group, most of the roughly 30 were males with bladder-origin urothelial cancer. Between 0 and 3 chemotherapy regimens preceded treatment for each patient. Study-wide points: Blood TCR clonality below the median before treatment was a predictor of better survival.

Each patient's cancer was a locally advanced or metastatic urothelial carcinoma. Trimming pared 2 bases from V and 3 bases from J, leaving 9 bases between. The germline CDR1 and CDR2 sequences are SGHRS and YFSETQ. This CDR3 is 13 amino acids long. Concerning this clone itself: Antigen: not known.

The table came from immunoSEQ multiplex PCR; TCRdb's copy has only in-frame clones and leaves some out. Among tens of thousands of clones listed, around 88% were seen once. The sequence was obtained from a man aged 45-65 years with urothelial cancer. The sequenced sample was PBMCs, obtained around atezolizumab (anti-PD-L1) treatment. J is TRBJ2-7 and V is TRBV5-1; D perhaps matches TRBD1 (5 bases). Written as DNA, the CDR3 is TGCGCCAGCAGCTTCGACGACAGCTACGAGCAGTACTTC. It codes for CASSFDDSYEQYF.